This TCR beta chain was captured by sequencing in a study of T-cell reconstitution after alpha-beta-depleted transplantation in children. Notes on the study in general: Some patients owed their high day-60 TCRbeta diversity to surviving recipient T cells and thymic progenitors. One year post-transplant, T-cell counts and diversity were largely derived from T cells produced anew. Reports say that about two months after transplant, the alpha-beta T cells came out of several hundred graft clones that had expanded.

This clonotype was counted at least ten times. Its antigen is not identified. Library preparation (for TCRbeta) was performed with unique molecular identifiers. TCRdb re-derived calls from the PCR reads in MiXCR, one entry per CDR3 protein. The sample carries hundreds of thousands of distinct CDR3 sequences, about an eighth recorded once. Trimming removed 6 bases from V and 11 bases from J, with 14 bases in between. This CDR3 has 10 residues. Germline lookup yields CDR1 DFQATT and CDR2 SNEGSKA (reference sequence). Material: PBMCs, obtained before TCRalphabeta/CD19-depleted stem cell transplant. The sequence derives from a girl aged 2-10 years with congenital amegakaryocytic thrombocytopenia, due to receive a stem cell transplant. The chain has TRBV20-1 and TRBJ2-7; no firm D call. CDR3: CSASATGEYF. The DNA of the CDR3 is TGCAGTGCGTCGGCTACCGGCGAGTACTTC.